This record concerns one T cell receptor (beta chain) sequence. The data were obtained in a study of blood T cell repertoires in COVID-19. Study overall: The United States, Italy and Spain were the sources of the acute and convalescent COVID-19 samples. Sources were T cells, B-cell-depleted T cells, or PBMCs; the material itself was cDNA or gDNA.

Authors' methods: Estimation of nucleated cell counts was performed using reference gene primer amplification. Clones were sequenced by immunoSEQ multiplex PCR, and TCRdb holds only the in-frame ones, with some missing. D and trimming were read from the DNA, whereas the V and J calls and clone size are those reported in that table. This sample has approximately 77,000 clones, with around 88% found just once. CDR1 is LNHDA and CDR2 is SQIVND in the germline V gene (reference sequence). This CDR3 has 18 residues. The V and J ends lost 5 bases and 2 bases, in that order; junction bases with no gene match: 17.

The rearrangement joins TRBV19 to TRBJ2-5; 7 bases are a match to TRBD2. The material sequenced was peripheral blood. The TCR sequence derives from a woman of 80 years or more with acute or convalescent COVID-19. DNA for the CDR3: TGTGCCAGTAGTCCCCCCCGCGGTAGTAGCGGGTCTCAAGAGACCCAGTACTTC. Encoded protein: CASSPPRGSSGSQETQYF.